This TCR beta chain was observed in a study of blood T cell repertoires in COVID-19. The overall study: The study drew acute and convalescent COVID-19 samples from the United States, Italy and Spain.

Looked up from germline, CDR1 is KGHSH and CDR2 is LQKENI. The V end lost 5 bases, the J end lost 7 bases, and 12 bases lay between the germline ends. The CDR3 has 13 amino acids. The assay was immunoSEQ multiplex PCR, and TCRdb's table has in-frame clones only and misses some. The sample contains roughly 63,000 clones, about 91% of which appear only once. Sample: peripheral blood. The sequence was collected from a man between 50 and 59 years old with active COVID-19. J is TRBJ1-5 and V is TRBV18; TRBD1 might be the D (6 bases). CDR3 loop: CASSGDNGQPQHF. CDR3 nucleotides: TGTGCCAGCTCAGGGGACAATGGACAGCCCCAGCATTTT.